This is a list of T cell receptor beta chains from one sample in a study of blood T cells in healthy people across ages. TCRdb fed the 5' RACE reads into MiXCR, producing one record per CDR3 protein. The profile covers more than 650,000 distinct CDR3 sequences, with around 24% appearing a single time and around 3% taken by the ten largest. The same sample was also used in a study of T cells of mothers and their children.

Specimen: blood. The receptors stem from a boy aged 5-17 years in good health. CDR3s include the opening cysteine and the closing phenylalanine or tryptophan. The order of the fields is CDR3 length, clone size, D gene, J gene, V gene, CDR3 protein, CDR3 DNA. The D gene is left open where the match is weak. The size of a clone is reported for some rows only, either as once, few or many, or as a class for expanded clones.

>15|-|-|TRBJ2-1|TRBV3-1
CASSQGWAGSNEQFF
TGTGCCAGCAGCCAAGGATGGGCTGGGAGCAATGAGCAGTTCTTC
>16|-|-|TRBJ2-3|TRBV2
CASSEGRGVPTDTQYF
TGTGCCAGCAGTGAAGGGCGCGGGGTACCCACAGATACGCAGTATTTT
>17|-|-|TRBJ1-4|TRBV12-3/TRBV12-4
CASSKDPRLATNEKLFF
TGTGCCAGCAGTAAGGACCCTCGCCTTGCAACTAATGAAAAACTGTTTTTT
>16|-|-|TRBJ1-5|TRBV2
CATRAREGYGNQPQHF
TGTGCCACCCGTGCGAGGGAGGGCTATGGCAATCAGCCCCAGCATTTT
>19|few|-|TRBJ2-2|TRBV9
CASSVPKVGTGANTGELFF
-
>16|-|TRBD1|TRBJ2-1|TRBV9
CASSAGTGAMYNEQFF
TGTGCCAGCAGCGCCGGGACAGGGGCTATGTACAATGAGCAGTTCTTC
>17|-|TRBD1|TRBJ2-4|TRBV11-2
CASSPGQGELAKNIQYF
TGTGCCAGCAGCCCGGGACAGGGTGAATTAGCCAAAAACATTCAGTACTTC
>15|few|-|TRBJ2-5|TRBV13
CASSPYFDSRETQYF
TGTGCCAGCAGCCCCTACTTCGACTCTCGGGAGACCCAGTACTTC
>14|few|TRBD1|TRBJ1-4|TRBV2
CASSRTGLNEKLFF
TGTGCCAGCAGCAGGACAGGGCTTAATGAAAAACTGTTTTTT
>13|-|-|TRBJ2-5|TRBV9
CASSVRAGETQYF
TGTGCCAGCAGCGTCCGCGCGGGAGAGACCCAGTACTTC
>16|few|TRBD1|TRBJ2-2|TRBV7-9
CASSLLTGGNTGELFF
TGTGCCAGCAGCCTTTTGACAGGGGGGAACACCGGGGAGCTGTTTTTT
>13|-|-|TRBJ2-3|TRBV18
CASSPDSSDTQYF
TGTGCCAGCTCACCAGACTCGTCGGATACGCAGTATTTT
>13|-|-|TRBJ1-2|TRBV2
CASSGQPNYGYTF
TGTGCCAGCAGTGGACAGCCTAACTATGGCTACACCTTC
>12|few|-|TRBJ2-3|TRBV14
CASSQVASGQYF
TGTGCCAGCAGCCAAGTAGCTTCGGGCCAGTATTTT
>16|-|-|TRBJ1-1|TRBV28
CASSLSGVKVNTEAFF
TGTGCCAGCAGTTTATCAGGGGTAAAGGTGAACACTGAAGCTTTCTTT
>16|-|TRBD1|TRBJ2-4|TRBV25-1
CASSHGTGAAKNIQYF
TGTGCCAGCTCCCATGGGACAGGGGCGGCCAAAAACATTCAGTACTTC